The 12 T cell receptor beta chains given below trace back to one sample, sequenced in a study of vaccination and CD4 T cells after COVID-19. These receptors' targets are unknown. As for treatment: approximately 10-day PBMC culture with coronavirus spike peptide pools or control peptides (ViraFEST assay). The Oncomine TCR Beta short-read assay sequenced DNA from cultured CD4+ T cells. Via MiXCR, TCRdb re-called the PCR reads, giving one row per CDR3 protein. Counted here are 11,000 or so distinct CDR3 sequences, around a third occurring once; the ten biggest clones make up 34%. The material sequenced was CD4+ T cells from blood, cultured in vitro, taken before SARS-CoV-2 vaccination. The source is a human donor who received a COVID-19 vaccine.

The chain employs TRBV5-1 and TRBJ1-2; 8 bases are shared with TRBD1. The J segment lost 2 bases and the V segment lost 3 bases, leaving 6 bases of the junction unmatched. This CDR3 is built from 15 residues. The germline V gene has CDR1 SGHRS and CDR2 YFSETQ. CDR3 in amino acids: CASSWTGTGNYGYTF. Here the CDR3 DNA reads TGCGCCAGCAGCTGGACCGGGACAGGCAACTATGGCTACACCTTC.

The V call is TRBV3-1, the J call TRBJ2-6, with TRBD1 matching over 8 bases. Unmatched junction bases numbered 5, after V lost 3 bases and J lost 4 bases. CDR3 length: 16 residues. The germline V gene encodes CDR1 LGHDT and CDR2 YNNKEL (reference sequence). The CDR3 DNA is TGTGCCAGCAGCCACCAGACAGGGGCCGGGGCCAACGTCCTGACTTTC. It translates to CASSHQTGAGANVLTF.

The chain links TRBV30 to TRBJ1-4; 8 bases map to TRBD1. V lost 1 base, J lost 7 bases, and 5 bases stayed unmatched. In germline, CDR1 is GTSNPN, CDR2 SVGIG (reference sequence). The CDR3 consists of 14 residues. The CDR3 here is CAWSGRQGREKLFF. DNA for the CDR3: TGTGCCTGGAGTGGGAGACAGGGGCGTGAAAAACTGTTTTTT.

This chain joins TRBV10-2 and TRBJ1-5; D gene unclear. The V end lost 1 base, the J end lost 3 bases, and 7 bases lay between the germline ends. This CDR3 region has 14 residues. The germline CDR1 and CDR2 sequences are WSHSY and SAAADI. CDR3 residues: CASSEYRTNQPQHF. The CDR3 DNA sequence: TGCGCCAGCAGTGAGTACAGAACCAATCAGCCCCAGCATTTT.

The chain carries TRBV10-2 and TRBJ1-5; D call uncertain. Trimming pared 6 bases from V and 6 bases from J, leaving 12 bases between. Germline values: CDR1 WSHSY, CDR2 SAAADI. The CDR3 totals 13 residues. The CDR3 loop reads CASRLDGSQPQHF. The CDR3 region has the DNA TGCGCCAGCAGACTGGACGGGTCTCAGCCCCAGCATTTT.

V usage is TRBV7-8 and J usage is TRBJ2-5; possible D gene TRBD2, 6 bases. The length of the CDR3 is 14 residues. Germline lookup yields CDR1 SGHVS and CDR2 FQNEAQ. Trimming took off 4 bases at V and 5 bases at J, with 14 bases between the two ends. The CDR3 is CASSSETRSETQYF. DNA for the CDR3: TGTGCCAGCAGCTCTGAGACTAGGTCGGAGACCCAGTACTTC.

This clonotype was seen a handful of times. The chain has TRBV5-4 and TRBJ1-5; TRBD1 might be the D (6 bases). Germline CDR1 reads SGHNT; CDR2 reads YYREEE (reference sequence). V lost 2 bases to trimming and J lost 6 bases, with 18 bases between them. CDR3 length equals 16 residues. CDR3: CASSFGGSGSFQPQHF. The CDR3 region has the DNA TGTGCCAGCAGCTTCGGGGGCAGTGGATCCTTTCAGCCCCAGCATTTT.

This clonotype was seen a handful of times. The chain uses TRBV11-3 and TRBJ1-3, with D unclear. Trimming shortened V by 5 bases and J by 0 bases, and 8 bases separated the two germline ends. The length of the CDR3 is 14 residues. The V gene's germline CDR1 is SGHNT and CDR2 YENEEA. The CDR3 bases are TGTGCCAGCAGCCGAGGTCACTCTGGAAACACCATATATTTT. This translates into CASSRGHSGNTIYF.

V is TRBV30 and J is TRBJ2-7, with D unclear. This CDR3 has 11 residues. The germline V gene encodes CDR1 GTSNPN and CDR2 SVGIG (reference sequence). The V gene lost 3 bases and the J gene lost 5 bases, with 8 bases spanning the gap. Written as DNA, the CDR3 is TGTGCCTGGAGCCTCAAGGACGAGCAGTACTTC. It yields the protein CAWSLKDEQYF.

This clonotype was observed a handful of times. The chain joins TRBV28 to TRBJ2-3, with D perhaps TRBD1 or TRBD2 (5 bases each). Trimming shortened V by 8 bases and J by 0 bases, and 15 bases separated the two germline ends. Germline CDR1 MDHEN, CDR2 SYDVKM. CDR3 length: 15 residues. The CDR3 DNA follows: TGTGCCAGCCTTGGGCAGGGCGGGAGCACAGATACGCAGTATTTT. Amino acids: CASLGQGGSTDTQYF.

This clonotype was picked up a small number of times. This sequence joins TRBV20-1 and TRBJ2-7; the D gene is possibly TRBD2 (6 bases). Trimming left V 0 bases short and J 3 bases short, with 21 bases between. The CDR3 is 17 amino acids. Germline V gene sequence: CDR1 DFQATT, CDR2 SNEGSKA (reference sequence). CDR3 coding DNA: TGCAGTGCTAGAGATGAAGGTTCCGCTAGCGTTTTCTACGAGCAGTACTTC. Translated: CSARDEGSASVFYEQYF.

As DNA, the CDR3 is TGCAGTGCTAGAGAGGGGGCCGGGGACACTGAAGCTTTCTTT. It translates to CSAREGAGDTEAFF. This chain links TRBV20-1 with TRBJ1-1; a possible D gene is TRBD1 (6 bases). The germline V gene encodes CDR1 DFQATT and CDR2 SNEGSKA (reference sequence). Trimming took off 0 bases at V and 3 bases at J, with 11 bases between the two ends. CDR3 length: 14 amino acids.